There are a few counts of the clone carrying this T cell receptor beta chain. Its antigen is unidentified. Other DNA variants within this sample encode the same CDR3. These data come from a study of beta chain features in type 1 diabetes. Germline-derived CDR1 and CDR2 are LGHNA and YSLEER. The CDR3 has 13 residues. Trimming shortened V by 0 bases and J by 4 bases, and 6 bases separated the two germline ends. Every isolated RNA sample was fully reverse transcribed, so sequencing captured expressed TCRB transcripts. It was found that naive, central memory and regulatory T cell samples averaged about 3.4 million reads. Produced via immunoSEQ multiplex PCR; TCRdb's table is partial and in-frame only. The sample includes approximately 600,000 clones, 9.5% to 15% of them seen just once. Notes on the study in general: Type 1 diabetes patients had fewer VDJ junction insertions and more deletions. All four CD4+ subsets of Type 1 diabetes patients contained TCRB CDR3s that were moderately but significantly shorter.

One heparinised draw, averaging roughly 110 mL, was taken per donor. Sorting based on CD45RO/CCR7/CD25/CD127/CD95/CD27 separated CD4+ naive, central memory, regulatory and stem cell-like memory cells. Source material: naive CD4+ T cells from blood. V and J are TRBV4-3 and TRBJ1-2, with unresolved D. The TCR comes from a man younger than 40 with type 1 diabetes. The CDR3: CASSQDGLYGYTF. In DNA form, the CDR3 reads TGCGCCAGCAGCCAAGATGGACTCTATGGCTACACCTTC.